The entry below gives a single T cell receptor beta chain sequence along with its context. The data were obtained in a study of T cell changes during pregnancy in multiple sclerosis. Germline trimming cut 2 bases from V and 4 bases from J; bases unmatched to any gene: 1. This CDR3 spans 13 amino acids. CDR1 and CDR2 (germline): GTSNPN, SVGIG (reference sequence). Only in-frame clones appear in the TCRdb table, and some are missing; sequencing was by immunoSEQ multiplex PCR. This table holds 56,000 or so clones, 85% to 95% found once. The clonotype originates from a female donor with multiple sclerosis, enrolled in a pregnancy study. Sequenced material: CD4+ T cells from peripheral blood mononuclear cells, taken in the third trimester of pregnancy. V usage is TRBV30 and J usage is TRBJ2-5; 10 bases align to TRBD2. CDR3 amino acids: CAWSSSGRETQYF. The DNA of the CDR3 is TGTGCCTGGAGTTCTAGCGGGAGAGAGACCCAGTACTTC.